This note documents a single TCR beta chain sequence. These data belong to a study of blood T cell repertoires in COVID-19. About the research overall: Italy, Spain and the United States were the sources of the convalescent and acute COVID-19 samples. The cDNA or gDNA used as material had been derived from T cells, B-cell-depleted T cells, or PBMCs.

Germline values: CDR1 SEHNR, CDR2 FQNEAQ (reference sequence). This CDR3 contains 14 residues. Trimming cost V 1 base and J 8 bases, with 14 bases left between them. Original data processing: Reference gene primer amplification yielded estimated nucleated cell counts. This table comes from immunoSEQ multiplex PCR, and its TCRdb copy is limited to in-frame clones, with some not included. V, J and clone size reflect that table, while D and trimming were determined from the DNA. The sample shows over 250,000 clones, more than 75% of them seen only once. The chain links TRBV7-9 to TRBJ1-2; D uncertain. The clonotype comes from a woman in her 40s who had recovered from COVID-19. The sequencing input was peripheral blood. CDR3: CASSLVPAGWGYTF. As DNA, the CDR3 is TGTGCCAGCAGCTTAGTCCCGGCGGGGTGGGGCTACACCTTC.